Below are 7 T cell receptor beta chains sequenced from a single sample in a study of blood T cells in healthy people across ages. With a J-beta primer mix and a sample-barcoded 5' primer, a second PCR ran about 7 to 11 cycles. TCRdb ran MiXCR on the 5' RACE reads and lists one entry per CDR3 protein. This table has almost 550,000 distinct CDR3 sequences, more than 20% appearing once. Another study also made use of these data, one on T cells of mothers and their children.

Sequenced sample: blood. All receptors derive from a boy between 5 and 17 years old in good health.

This clonotype occurred many times. V usage is TRBV7-2 and J usage is TRBJ2-4; unclear D gene. Trimming pared 2 bases from V and 6 bases from J, leaving 17 bases between. The CDR3 contains 16 residues. Germline V gives CDR1 SGHTA, CDR2 FQGNSA. This CDR3 reads CASSLQAGRWGNIQYF. The CDR3 nucleotides are TGTGCCAGCAGCTTACAGGCTGGCAGGTGGGGAAACATTCAGTACTTC.

The chain recombines TRBV4-3 with TRBJ2-7, with 9 positions matching TRBD1. Germline loops: CDR1 LGHNA, CDR2 YSLEER. This CDR3 comprises 14 residues. The J segment lost 5 bases and the V segment lost 8 bases, leaving 10 bases of the junction unmatched. CDR3 sequence (DNA): TGCGCCAGCCGTCGGGACAGGGAAGGGGACGAGCAGTACTTC. Translating gives CASRRDREGDEQYF.

The table lists this clonotype with a few counts. The gene calls are TRBV12-3 or TRBV12-4 and TRBJ1-3, with TRBD1 matching 9 bases. The CDR3 length is 16 residues. V was pared by 7 bases and J by 0 bases, with 7 bases of the junction left unmatched. The CDR3 is CASTLQGALSGNTIYF. The CDR3 DNA reads as TGTGCCAGCACTCTACAGGGGGCTCTCTCTGGAAACACCATATATTTT.

This clonotype was seen more than once but under ten times. This chain connects TRBV11-2 to TRBJ1-2; D perhaps matches TRBD1 (5 bases). The CDR3 spans 14 residues. Germline lookup yields CDR1 SGHAT and CDR2 FQNNGV. Trimming removed 7 bases at V and 1 base at J, with 13 bases between. The CDR3: CASNRLRDNYGYTF. The CDR3 DNA is TGTGCCAGCAACCGACTCAGGGATAACTATGGCTACACCTTC. Full variable domain (remainder filled in from reference TRBV11-2 and TRBJ1-2): EAGVAQSPRYKIIEKRQSVAFWCNPISGHATLYWYQQILGQGPKLLIQFQNNGVVDDSQLPKDRFSAERLKGVDSTLKIQPAKLEDSAVYLCASNRLRDNYGYTFGSGTRLTVV.

The sample holds a few counts of this clonotype. This rearrangement joins TRBV20-1 to TRBJ1-2, with 8 bases identical to TRBD1. The CDR3 has 14 residues. CDR1 is DFQATT, CDR2 SNEGSKA, per germline (reference sequence). After removal of 5 bases from V and 4 bases from J, the junction contained 9 bases not matched to a gene. CDR3 nucleotide sequence: TGCAGTGCTGGAGGCGGGACAGGCCTCTATGGCTACACCTTC. This translates into CSAGGGTGLYGYTF.

This clonotype has a handful of counts. This chain connects TRBV6-2 or TRBV6-3 to TRBJ2-5, with 9 positions matching TRBD1. The J call may be faulty, since TRBJ2-7 better matches the DNA end. This CDR3 is 13 amino acids long. Germline V CDR1 and CDR2: MNHEY, SVGEGT. The CDR3 nucleotides read TGTGCCAGCCGGGACAGGGAACCCTACGAGCAGTACTTC. Translation: CASRDREPYEQYF.

This chain joins TRBV14 and TRBJ2-3, with D perhaps assigned TRBD1 or TRBD2 (6 bases each). CDR1 SGHDN and CDR2 FVKESK come from the germline V gene. The CDR3 covers 15 residues. Trimming left V 7 bases short and J 0 bases short, with 14 bases between. CDR3 nucleotide sequence: TGTGCCAGCAAGGGAGGACAGACTAGCACAGATACGCAGTATTTT. Amino acids: CASKGGQTSTDTQYF.